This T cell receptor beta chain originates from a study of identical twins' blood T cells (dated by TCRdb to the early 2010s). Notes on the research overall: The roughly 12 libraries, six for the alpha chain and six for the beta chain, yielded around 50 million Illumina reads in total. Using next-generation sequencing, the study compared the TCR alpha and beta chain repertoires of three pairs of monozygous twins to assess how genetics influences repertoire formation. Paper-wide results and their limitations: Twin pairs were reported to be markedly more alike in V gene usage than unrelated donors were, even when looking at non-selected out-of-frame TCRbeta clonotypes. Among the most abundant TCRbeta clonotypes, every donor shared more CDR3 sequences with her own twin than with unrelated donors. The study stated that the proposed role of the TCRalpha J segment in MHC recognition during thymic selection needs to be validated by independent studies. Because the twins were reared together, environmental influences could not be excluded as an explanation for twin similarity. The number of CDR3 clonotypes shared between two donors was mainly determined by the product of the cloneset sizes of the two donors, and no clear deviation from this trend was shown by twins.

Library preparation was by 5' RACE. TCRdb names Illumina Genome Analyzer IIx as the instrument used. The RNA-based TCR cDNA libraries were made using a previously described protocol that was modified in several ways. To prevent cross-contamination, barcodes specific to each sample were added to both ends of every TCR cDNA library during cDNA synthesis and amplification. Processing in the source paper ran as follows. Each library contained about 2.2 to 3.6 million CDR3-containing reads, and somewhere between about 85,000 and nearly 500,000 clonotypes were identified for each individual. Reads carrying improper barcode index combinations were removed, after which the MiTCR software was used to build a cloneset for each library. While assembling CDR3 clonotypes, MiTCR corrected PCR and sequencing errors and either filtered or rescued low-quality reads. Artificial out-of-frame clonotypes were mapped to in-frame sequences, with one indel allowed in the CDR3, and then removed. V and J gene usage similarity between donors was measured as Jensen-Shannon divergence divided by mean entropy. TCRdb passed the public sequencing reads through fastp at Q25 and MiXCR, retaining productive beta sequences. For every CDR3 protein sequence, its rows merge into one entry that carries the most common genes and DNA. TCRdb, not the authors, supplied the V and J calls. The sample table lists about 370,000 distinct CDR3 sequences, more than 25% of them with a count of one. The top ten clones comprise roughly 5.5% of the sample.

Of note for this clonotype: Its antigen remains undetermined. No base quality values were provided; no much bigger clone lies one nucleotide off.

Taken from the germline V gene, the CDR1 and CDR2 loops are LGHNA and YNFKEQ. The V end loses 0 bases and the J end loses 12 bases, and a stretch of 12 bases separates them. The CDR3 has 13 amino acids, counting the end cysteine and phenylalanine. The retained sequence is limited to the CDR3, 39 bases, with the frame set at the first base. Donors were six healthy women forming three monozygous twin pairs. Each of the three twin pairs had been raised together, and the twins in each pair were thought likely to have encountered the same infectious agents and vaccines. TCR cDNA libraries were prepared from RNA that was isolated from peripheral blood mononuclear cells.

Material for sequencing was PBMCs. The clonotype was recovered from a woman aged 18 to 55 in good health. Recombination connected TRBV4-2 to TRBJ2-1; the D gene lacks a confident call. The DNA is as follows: TGTGCCAGCAGCCAAGAGGCTCCTCCCGGGCAGTTCTTC. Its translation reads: CASSQEAPPGQFF.